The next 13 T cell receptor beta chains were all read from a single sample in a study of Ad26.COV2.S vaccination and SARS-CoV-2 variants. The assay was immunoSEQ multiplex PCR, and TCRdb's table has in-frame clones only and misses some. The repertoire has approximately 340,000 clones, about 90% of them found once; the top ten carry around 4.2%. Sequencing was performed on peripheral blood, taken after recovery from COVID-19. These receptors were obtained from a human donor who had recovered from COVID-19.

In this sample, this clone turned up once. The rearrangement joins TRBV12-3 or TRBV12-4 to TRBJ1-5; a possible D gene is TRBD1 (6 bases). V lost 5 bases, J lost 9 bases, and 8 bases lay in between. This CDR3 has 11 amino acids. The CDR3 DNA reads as TGTGCCAGCAGTAAGGACAGGCCCCAGCATTTT. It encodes CASSKDRPQHF.

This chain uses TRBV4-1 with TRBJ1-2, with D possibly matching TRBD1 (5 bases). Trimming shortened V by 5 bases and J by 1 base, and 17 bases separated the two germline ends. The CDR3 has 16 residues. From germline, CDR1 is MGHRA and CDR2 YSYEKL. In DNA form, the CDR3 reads TGCGCCAGCAGCTCGAGGGACGGTAGAAGTAACTATGGCTACACCTTC. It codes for CASSSRDGRSNYGYTF.

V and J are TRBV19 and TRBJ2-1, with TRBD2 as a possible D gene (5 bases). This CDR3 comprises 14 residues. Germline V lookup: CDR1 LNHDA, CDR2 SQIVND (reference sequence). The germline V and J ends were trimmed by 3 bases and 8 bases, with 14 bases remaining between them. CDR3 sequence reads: CASSMAGLRDEQFF. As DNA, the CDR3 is TGTGCCAGTAGTATGGCGGGCCTAAGGGATGAGCAGTTCTTC.

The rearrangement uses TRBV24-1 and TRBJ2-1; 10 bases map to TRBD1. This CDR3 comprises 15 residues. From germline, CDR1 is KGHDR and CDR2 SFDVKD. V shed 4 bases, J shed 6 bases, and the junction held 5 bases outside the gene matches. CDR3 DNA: TGTGCCACCAGTGACCCAGGACAGGGGGGCAATGAGCAGTTCTTC. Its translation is CATSDPGQGGNEQFF.

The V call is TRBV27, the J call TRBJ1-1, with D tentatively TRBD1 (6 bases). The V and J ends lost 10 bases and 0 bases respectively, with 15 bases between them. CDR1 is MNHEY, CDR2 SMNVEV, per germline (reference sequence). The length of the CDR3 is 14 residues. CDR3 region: CATAIGGMNTEAFF. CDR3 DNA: TGTGCCACCGCAATAGGGGGGATGAACACTGAAGCTTTCTTT.

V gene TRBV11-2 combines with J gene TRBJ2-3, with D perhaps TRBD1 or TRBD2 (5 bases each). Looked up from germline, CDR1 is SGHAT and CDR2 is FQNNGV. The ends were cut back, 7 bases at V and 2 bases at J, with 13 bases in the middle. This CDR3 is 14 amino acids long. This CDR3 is CASTFWDPTDTQYF. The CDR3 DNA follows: TGTGCCAGCACCTTCTGGGACCCCACAGATACGCAGTATTTT.

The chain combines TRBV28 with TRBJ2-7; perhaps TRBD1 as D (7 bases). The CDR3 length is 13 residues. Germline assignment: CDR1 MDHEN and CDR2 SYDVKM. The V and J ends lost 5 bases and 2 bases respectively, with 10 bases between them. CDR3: CASSGGTAYEQYF. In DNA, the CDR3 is TGTGCCAGCAGTGGAGGGACAGCCTACGAGCAGTACTTC.

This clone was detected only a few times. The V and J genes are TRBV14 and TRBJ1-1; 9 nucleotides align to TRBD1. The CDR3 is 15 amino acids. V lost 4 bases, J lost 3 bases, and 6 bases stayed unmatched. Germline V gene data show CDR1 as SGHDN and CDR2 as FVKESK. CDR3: CASSPTGGLDTEAFF. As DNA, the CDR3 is TGTGCCAGCAGCCCAACAGGGGGCCTTGACACTGAAGCTTTCTTT.

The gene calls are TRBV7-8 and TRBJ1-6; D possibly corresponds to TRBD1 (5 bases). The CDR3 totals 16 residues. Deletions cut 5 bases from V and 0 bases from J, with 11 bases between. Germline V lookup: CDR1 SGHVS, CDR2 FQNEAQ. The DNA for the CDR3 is TGTGCCAGCAGCCTTGGGGCCTACTCCTATAATTCACCCCTCCACTTT. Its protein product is CASSLGAYSYNSPLHF.

The CDR3 coding sequence is TGTGCCAGCAGCTTAATCTCACAGGGGGTCTCTGGAAACACCATATATTTT. Residues: CASSLISQGVSGNTIYF. The chain couples TRBV7-2 to TRBJ1-3, with 8 bases that match TRBD1. This CDR3 region has 17 residues. V lost 2 bases and J lost 0; bases outside the gene matches: 6. In germline, CDR1 is SGHTA, CDR2 FQGNSA.

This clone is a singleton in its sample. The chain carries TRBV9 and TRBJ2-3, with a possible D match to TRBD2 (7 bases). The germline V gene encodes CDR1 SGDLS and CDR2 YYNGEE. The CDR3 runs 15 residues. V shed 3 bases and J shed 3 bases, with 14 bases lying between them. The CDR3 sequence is CASSEGGARTDTQYF. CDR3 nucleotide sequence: TGTGCCAGCAGCGAAGGGGGGGCCCGGACAGATACGCAGTATTTT.

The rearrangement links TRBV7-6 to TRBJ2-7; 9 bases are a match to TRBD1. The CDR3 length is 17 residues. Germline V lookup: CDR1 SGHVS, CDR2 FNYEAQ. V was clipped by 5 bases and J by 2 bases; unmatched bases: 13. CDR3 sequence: CASSPPRDRENPYEQYF. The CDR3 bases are TGTGCCAGCAGCCCACCCCGGGACAGGGAGAACCCCTACGAGCAGTACTTC.

CDR3 nucleotide sequence: TGTGCCAGCAGCTTAGCATCCGGACAATACAACGAGCAGTACTTC. Amino acids: CASSLASGQYNEQYF. The chain carries TRBV11-2 and TRBJ2-7; the D gene is possibly TRBD1 (5 bases). Between the trimmed V and J ends, which lost 1 base and 5 bases, there was a span of 15 bases. The CDR3 has 15 residues. Germline lookup yields CDR1 SGHAT and CDR2 FQNNGV.